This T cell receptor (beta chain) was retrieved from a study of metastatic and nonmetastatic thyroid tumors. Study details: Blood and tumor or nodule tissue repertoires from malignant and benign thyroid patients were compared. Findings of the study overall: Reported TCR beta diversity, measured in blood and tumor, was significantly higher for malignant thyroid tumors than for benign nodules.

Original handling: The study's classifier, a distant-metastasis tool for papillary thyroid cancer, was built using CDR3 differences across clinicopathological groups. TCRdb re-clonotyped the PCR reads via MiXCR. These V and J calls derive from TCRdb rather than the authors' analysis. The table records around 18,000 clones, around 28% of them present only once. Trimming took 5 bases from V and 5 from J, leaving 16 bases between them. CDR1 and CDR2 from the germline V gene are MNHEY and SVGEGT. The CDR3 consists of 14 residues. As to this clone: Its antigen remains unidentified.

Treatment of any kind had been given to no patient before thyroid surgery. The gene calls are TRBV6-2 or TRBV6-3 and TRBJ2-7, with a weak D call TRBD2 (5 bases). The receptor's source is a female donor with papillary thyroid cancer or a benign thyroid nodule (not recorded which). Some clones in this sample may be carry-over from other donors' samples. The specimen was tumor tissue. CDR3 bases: TGTGCCAGCAGTGTATTGGGGAGTGGAAACGAGCAGTACTTC. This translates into CASSVLGSGNEQYF.